The 5 T cell receptor beta chains below come from one sample, sequenced in a study of blood T cell repertoires in COVID-19. Some clones are missing from TCRdb's copy, which holds only in-frame ones; the method was immunoSEQ multiplex PCR. The top ten hold about 8.9% of the sample, which has 150,000 or so clones, 84% seen once. Sequences were obtained from peripheral blood. The receptors originated from a woman in her forties or fifties with acute or convalescent COVID-19.

The sample holds one count of this clone. The J gene is TRBJ1-5, the V gene TRBV2, with 9 bases lining up with TRBD1. The CDR3 loop spans 14 amino acids. V lost 5 bases to trimming and J lost 7 bases; unmatched junction nucleotides: 6. Germline CDR1 and CDR2: SNHLY and FYNNEI. CDR3 nucleotides: TGTGCCAGCAGTCCGGGACAGGGCGAGCAGCCCCAGCATTTT. Encoded protein: CASSPGQGEQPQHF.

This clone was detected a few times. The chain uses TRBV6-5 and TRBJ1-4; possibly TRBD1 for D (6 bases). Germline V gene data show CDR1 as MNHEY and CDR2 as SVGAGI. V was pared by 9 bases and J by 7 bases, with 12 bases between. There are 12 residues in the CDR3. This chain's CDR3 is CASQEDSEKLFF. For the CDR3, the DNA is TGTGCCAGTCAGGAGGACAGTGAAAAACTGTTTTTT.

This clone has a handful of counts. This chain links TRBV6-1 with TRBJ1-3, with D uncertain. Trimming took off 1 base at V and 0 bases at J, with 7 bases between the two ends. This CDR3 has 15 amino acids. Germline V gene sequence: CDR1 MNHNS, CDR2 SASEGT. The CDR3 DNA follows: TGTGCCAGCAGTGAAGGCATCTACTCTGGAAACACCATATATTTT. This gives the protein CASSEGIYSGNTIYF.

The chain has TRBV14 and TRBJ1-1, with TRBD1 matching over 8 bases. CDR1 is SGHDN and CDR2 is FVKESK in the germline V gene. The CDR3 consists of 20 residues. V dropped 0 bases and J dropped 0; count of bases not matched to a gene: 15. CDR3 nucleotide sequence: TGTGCCAGCAGCCAAGATTATGTAAATTCAGGGGGCTTTATGAACACTGAAGCTTTCTTT. Protein sequence: CASSQDYVNSGGFMNTEAFF. The full variable domain, its missing parts supplied by reference TRBV14 and TRBJ1-1, is EAGVTQFPSHSVIEKGQTVTLRCDPISGHDNLYWYRRVMGKEIKFLLHFVKESKQDESGMPNNRFLAERTGGTYSTLKVQPAELEDSGVYFCASSQDYVNSGGFMNTEAFFGQGTRLTVV.

The chain uses TRBV7-3 and TRBJ1-5, with 9 bases matching TRBD1. This CDR3 spans 17 amino acids. J gave up 1 base and V 5 bases, and 9 bases lay outside the gene matches. CDR1 and CDR2 from the germline V gene are SGHTA and FQGTGA. This CDR3 is CASSAPPGQGSNQPQHF. The CDR3, as DNA: TGTGCCAGCAGCGCGCCCCCGGGACAGGGCAGCAATCAGCCCCAGCATTTT.